This T cell receptor (beta chain) emerged from a study of shared clonotypes between healthy human individuals. Libraries were prepared by immunoSEQ multiplex PCR; TCRdb keeps only in-frame clonotypes and omits some of them. The data hold about 1.1 million clones, with around 82% observed a single time. With regard to this clone: The antigen is unknown.

The length of the CDR3 is 14 residues. Trimming took off 4 bases at V and 2 bases at J, with 13 bases between the two ends. Germline loops: CDR1 SGHNT, CDR2 YYREEE (reference sequence). All donors qualified as healthy HIV-negative adults and had experienced no recent acute infections or vaccinations. Study results and caveats: Clonotype sharing across four donors was observed for 5% to 6.5% of naive CD4 clonotypes.

The chain employs TRBV5-4 and TRBJ2-7; D is unclear. The source material was memory CD4+ T cells from PBMCs. Described subset: CD45RA-negative fraction. This sequence was found in a man aged 18 to 35 in good health. Some clones in this sample may be carry-over from other donors' samples. The DNA for the CDR3 is TGTGCCAGCAGCCTTGACCGCGTGCCCTACGAGCAGTACTTC. This codes for CASSLDRVPYEQYF.